A selection of T cell receptor beta chains follows, all from one sample in a study of blood T cell repertoires in COVID-19. TCRdb's copy holds only in-frame clones and misses some; the assay was immunoSEQ multiplex PCR. The table shows approximately 150,000 clones, with 80% occurring only once. The sample comprised PBMCs or T cells enriched from blood (not recorded which). These receptors came from a man aged 35-49 years who had recovered from COVID-19. Both conserved end residues are part of each CDR3.

TRBV27	TRBJ1-5	16	CASSTRPPGENQPQHF
TRBV7-6	TRBJ2-1	12	CASSLFDNEQFF
TRBV5-1	TRBJ2-2	15	CASTTGTANTGELFF
TRBV29-1	TRBJ1-3	12	CSATLGGNTIYF
TRBV9	TRBJ1-1	15	CASSVEISGNTEAFF
TRBV11-2	TRBJ2-5	16	CASSFALQGAQETQYF
TRBV4-1	TRBJ2-3	16	CASSQGGQGARDTQYF
TRBV24-1	TRBJ1-2	12	CATSSSADGYTF
TRBV18	TRBJ1-1	13	CASSPSRDTEAFF
TRBV7-2	TRBJ2-7	12	CASSVQSYEQYF
TRBV2	TRBJ1-1	13	CASSGAMNTEAFF
TRBV7-3	TRBJ1-4	15	CASSTRDSANEKLFF
TRBV11-2	TRBJ2-2	16	CATPPWTGFDTGELFF
TRBV5-8	TRBJ1-6	16	CASSLAGNSYNSPLHF
TRBV30	TRBJ2-3	14	CAWISGAGMGAQYF
TRBV12-2	TRBJ1-5	22	CASRTIRPGQGTKNYSNQPQHF
TRBV30	TRBJ2-3	14	CAWSVGPGEDTQYF
TRBV9	TRBJ1-5	15	CASSVGGTVNQPQHF
TRBV7-2	TRBJ1-5	15	CASSLAGRENQPQHF
TRBV6-5	TRBJ1-5	14	CASRGGAANQPQHF
TRBV9	TRBJ2-1	16	CASSVGGTGGLNEQFF
TRBV11-3	TRBJ1-1	13	CASSLGSAHEAFF
TRBV6-2/TRBV6-3	TRBJ2-1	12	CASSYGGNEQFF
TRBV10-3	TRBJ1-2	14	CAISEFPGTGGYTF
TRBV11-2	TRBJ1-4	14	CASSLRWSNEKLFF
TRBV7-2	TRBJ2-1	14	CASSLLGGAREQFF
TRBV2	TRBJ1-2	14	CASTLAPTGVGYTF
TRBV18	TRBJ2-1	16	CASSPGRQGTYNEQFF
TRBV11-2	TRBJ2-3	15	CASSLDGTSGYTQYF
TRBV6-1	TRBJ2-3	17	CASSDGPSGGFTDTQYF
TRBV5-1	TRBJ1-1	14	CASSLAGSTPEAFF
TRBV2	TRBJ2-7	15	CASTLSGGASYEQYF
TRBV6-1	TRBJ1-2	16	CASSEGLGVSNYGYTF
TRBV5-1	TRBJ2-5	15	CASSLGQGGQETQYF
TRBV23-1	TRBJ1-2	13	CASSHNQVPGYTF
TRBV7-3	TRBJ2-3	15	CASSQEGTVTDTQYF
TRBV4-2	TRBJ2-3	15	CASSQELSGGDTQYF
TRBV6-6	TRBJ2-7	12	CASSLDRDEQYF
TRBV29-1	TRBJ1-3	14	CSVDWTGAGNTIYF
TRBV3-1/TRBV3-2	TRBJ2-5	14	CASSQGRTQGDQYF
TRBV6-5	TRBJ2-3	13	CATGRGGTDTQYF
TRBV6-5	TRBJ2-4	15	CASSYSDRSKNIQYF
TRBV5-1	TRBJ2-1	16	CASSLGTSGSYNEQFF
TRBV5-1	TRBJ2-1	15	CASSLLGTGADEQFF
TRBV18	TRBJ1-1	14	CASSRGQINTEAFF
TRBV27	TRBJ1-2	13	CASSSWTGLGYTF
TRBV10-3	TRBJ1-1	14	CAISVAGVSTEAFF
TRBV5-6	TRBJ2-3	15	CASSIGQTSTDTQYF
TRBV11-2	TRBJ2-3	12	CASSSYREGPYF
TRBV5-1	TRBJ1-3	11	CASSLGDTIYF
TRBV5-5	TRBJ1-6	16	CASSLGGTPSSSPLHF
TRBV11-3	TRBJ2-1	15	CASRNGRGGANEQFF
TRBV4-1	TRBJ2-5	17	CASSRGGLAGLQETQYF
TRBV5-1	TRBJ1-5	15	CASSLGTGLGQPQHF
TRBV5-1	TRBJ2-3	15	CASSSTLQGTDTQYF
TRBV5-1	TRBJ2-5	16	CASSLVAGGLQETQYF
TRBV3-1/TRBV3-2	TRBJ2-5	14	CASSQDSSGETQYF